Below are 10 T cell receptor beta chains sequenced from a single sample in a study of beta chain features in type 1 diabetes. Expressed TCRB transcripts were sequenced because the isolated RNA had all been reverse transcribed beforehand. Clones were sequenced by immunoSEQ multiplex PCR, and TCRdb holds only the in-frame ones, with some missing. The repertoire holds about 260,000 clones, with 55% to 70% as singletons. Sample: naive CD4+ T cells from blood. These receptor sequences come from a man younger than 40 in good health.

This clone was counted only a few times. The chain carries TRBV30 and TRBJ2-3; D is uncertain. CDR3 length: 12 amino acids. The V end lost 1 base, the J end lost 5 bases, and 7 bases lay between the germline ends. The germline gives CDR1 GTSNPN, CDR2 SVGIG (reference sequence). Here the CDR3 reads CAWSAPGDTQYF. CDR3 in DNA: TGTGCCTGGAGTGCCCCAGGAGATACGCAGTATTTT.

The chain joins TRBV9 to TRBJ2-1; TRBD1 or TRBD2 may be the D gene (5 bases each). Trimming took off 3 bases at V and 9 bases at J, with 19 bases between the two ends. The CDR3 sequence is 15 residues long. In germline, CDR1 is SGDLS, CDR2 YYNGEE. CDR3 in DNA: TGTGCCAGCAGCGACCGGGACGCCGGGCGCGGTGAGCAGTTCTTC. Its protein is CASSDRDAGRGEQFF.

The chain is built from TRBV14 and TRBJ1-2; TRBD1 agrees at 8 bases. The germline CDR1 and CDR2 sequences are SGHDN and FVKESK. The CDR3 consists of 13 residues. The ends lost 0 bases at V and 8 bases at J; junction bases unmatched: 2. CDR3 protein: CASSQDRTGGYTF. CDR3 DNA: TGTGCCAGCAGCCAAGACCGGACAGGGGGCTACACCTTC.

The chain links TRBV7-2 to TRBJ1-2; unclear D gene. Trimming cost V 0 bases and J 6 bases, with 14 bases left between them. This CDR3 contains 15 residues. In germline, CDR1 is SGHTA, CDR2 FQGNSA. This CDR3 reads CASSLASVAENGYTF. The CDR3 DNA is TGTGCCAGCAGCTTAGCGAGTGTGGCAGAGAATGGCTACACCTTC.

V is TRBV7-8 and J is TRBJ2-1, with 9 bases lining up with TRBD2. This CDR3 has 16 residues. V trimming: 5 bases; J trimming: 1 base; junction bases outside the gene matches: 6. Looked up from germline, CDR1 is SGHVS and CDR2 is FQNEAQ. The CDR3 reads CASSLTAGGSYNEQFF. For the CDR3, the DNA is TGTGCCAGCAGCCTGACTGCGGGAGGGTCCTACAATGAGCAGTTCTTC.

The V call is TRBV2, the J call TRBJ2-3, with D uncertain. CDR1 is SNHLY, CDR2 FYNNEI, per germline. V was clipped by 2 bases and J by 2 bases, with 11 bases between them. This CDR3 is 15 amino acids long. This chain's CDR3 is CASSEWTWTTDTQYF. The CDR3 region has the DNA TGTGCCAGCAGTGAATGGACCTGGACCACAGATACGCAGTATTTT.

Concerning this clone itself: The same CDR3 arises from other DNA sequences in this sample as well. This chain joins TRBV5-1 and TRBJ2-1; no clear D gene. The germline V gene has CDR1 SGHRS and CDR2 YFSETQ. The CDR3 sequence is 14 residues long. Trimming took 0 bases from V and 0 from J, leaving 4 bases between them. The CDR3 coding sequence is TGCGCCAGCAGCTTGGGGGGCTCCTACAATGAGCAGTTCTTC. Its protein product is CASSLGGSYNEQFF. Looking up the rest from reference TRBV5-1 and TRBJ2-1 gives the full variable domain: KAGVTQTPRYLIKTRGQQVTLSCSPISGHRSVSWYQQTPGQGLQFLFEYFSETQRNKGNFPGRFSGRQFSNSRSEMNVSTLELGDSALYLCASSLGGSYNEQFFGPGTRLTVL.

The chain carries TRBV9 and TRBJ2-3, with a possible D match to TRBD2 (6 bases). Germline V gene data show CDR1 as SGDLS and CDR2 as YYNGEE. This CDR3 comprises 17 residues. V was shortened by 0 bases and J by 0 bases, with 14 bases between the two germline ends. In DNA, the CDR3 is TGTGCCAGCAGCGTAGTTCCTAGCGCTACTAGCACAGATACGCAGTATTTT. Its protein product is CASSVVPSATSTDTQYF.

The chain has TRBV4-2 and TRBJ2-6; D ambiguous. The CDR3 runs to 16 residues. Between the trimmed V and J ends, which lost 1 base and 1 base, there was a span of 8 bases. In germline, CDR1 is LGHNA, CDR2 YNFKEQ. CDR3: CASSQVSLSGANVLTF. CDR3 coding DNA: TGTGCCAGCAGCCAAGTCTCTCTGTCTGGGGCCAACGTCCTGACTTTC.

The V and J genes are TRBV5-1 and TRBJ1-2; D gene uncertain. The germline CDR1 and CDR2 sequences are SGHRS and YFSETQ. This CDR3 contains 12 residues. This chain's CDR3 is CVRLRDNYGYTF. The CDR3 DNA sequence: TGCGTCAGACTGAGGGATAACTATGGCTACACCTTC.